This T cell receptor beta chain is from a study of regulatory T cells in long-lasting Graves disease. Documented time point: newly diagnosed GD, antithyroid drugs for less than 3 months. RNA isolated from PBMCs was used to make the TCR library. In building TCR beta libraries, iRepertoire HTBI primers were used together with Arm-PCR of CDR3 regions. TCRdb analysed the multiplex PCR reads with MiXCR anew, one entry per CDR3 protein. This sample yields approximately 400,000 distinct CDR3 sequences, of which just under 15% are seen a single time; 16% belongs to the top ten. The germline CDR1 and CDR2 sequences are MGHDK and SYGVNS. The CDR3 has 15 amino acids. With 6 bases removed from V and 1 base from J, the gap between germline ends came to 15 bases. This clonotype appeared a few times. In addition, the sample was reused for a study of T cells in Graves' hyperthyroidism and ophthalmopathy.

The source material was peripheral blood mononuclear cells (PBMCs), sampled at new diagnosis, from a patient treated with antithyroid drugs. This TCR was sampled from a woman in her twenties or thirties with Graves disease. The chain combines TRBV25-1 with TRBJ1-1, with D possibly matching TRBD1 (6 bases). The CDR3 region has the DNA TGTGCCAGCAGGATAGGGACATTCGGGAACACTGAAGCTTTCTTT. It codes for CASRIGTFGNTEAFF.